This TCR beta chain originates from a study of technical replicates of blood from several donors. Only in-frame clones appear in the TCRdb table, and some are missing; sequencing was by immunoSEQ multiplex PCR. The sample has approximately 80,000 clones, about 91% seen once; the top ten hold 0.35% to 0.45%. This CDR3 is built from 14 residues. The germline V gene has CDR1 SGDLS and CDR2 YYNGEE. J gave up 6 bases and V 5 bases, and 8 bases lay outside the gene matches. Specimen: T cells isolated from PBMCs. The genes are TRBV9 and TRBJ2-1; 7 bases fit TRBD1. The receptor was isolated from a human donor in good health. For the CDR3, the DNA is TGTGCCAGCAGACCCTGGACAGGATCCAATGAGCAGTTCTTC. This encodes CASRPWTGSNEQFF.